This TCR beta chain was identified in a study of identical twins. This clonotype has more than one count but fewer than ten. TCRdb analysed the 5' RACE reads with MiXCR anew, one entry per CDR3 protein. This sample has 700,000 or so distinct CDR3 sequences; around 20% occur once, and the top ten carry roughly 4.3%. These data were likewise used in another study, on T cells expressing NK-cell markers.

Sequencing was done on a sample of PBMCs. This clonotype originated in a woman aged 18-35 years in good health.

CDR3 sequence reads: CAISAGPAGYYNEQFF. CDR3 bases: TGTGCCATCAGTGCGGGGCCAGCGGGTTACTACAATGAGCAGTTCTTC. The chain joins TRBV10-3 to TRBJ2-1; D possibly corresponds to TRBD2 (6 bases). From germline, CDR1 is ENHRY and CDR2 SYGVKD. V was trimmed by 4 bases and J by 3 bases, leaving 16 bases between them. The CDR3 covers 16 residues.